The present T cell receptor (beta chain) was sequenced within a study of shared clonotypes between healthy human individuals. Overall study results and limits: Naive subsets, compared against memory subsets, generally had larger estimated richness values.

Per germline, CDR1 SQVTM and CDR2 ANQGSEA. Losses at the gene ends were 7 bases for V and 3 bases for J; bases not matched to a gene: 6. This CDR3 spans 12 amino acids. Per sorted-subset replicate PCR, input was approximately 0.2 ug DNA, representing roughly 29,000 T cell genomes. Using immunoSEQ multiplex PCR, the repertoire was profiled, and TCRdb retains in-frame clones only, with some absent. The repertoire holds under 1,900,000 clones, 98% to 99% seen once, with under 0.45% in the top ten. Of note for this clone: Its antigen is not known.

The sequenced sample was naive CD4+ T cells sorted from blood. The subset denotes: CD45RA+ positively selected. This sequence originates from a man in his thirties or forties in good health. The rearrangement links TRBV29-1 to TRBJ2-7; 7 nucleotides agree with TRBD2. The CDR3 coding sequence is TGCAGCGGAACCGGGAGGAACTACGAGCAGTACTTC. Translating gives CSGTGRNYEQYF.